This T cell receptor beta chain was captured in a study of human T cells and chemical hapten exposure. Study details: All patients underwent weekly scalp dosing with diphenylcyclopropenone for the full roughly 25-week study. It was small differences in pooled library volume that mainly caused per-sample TCR yields to vary. Study-level findings and limits: Once DPC sensitization occurred, TCRs above 1 in 1000 frequency showed no change.

Time point defined: pre-sensitization, week 0. Documented treatment: therapeutic diphenylcyclopropenone sensitization with weekly scalp DPC. Every donor had alopecia and was 18 to 70 years old; all were suitable for DPC. Each CDR3 protein gets one entry after TCRdb re-called the RACE reads with MiXCR. The sample records about 80,000 distinct CDR3 sequences, 11% to 15% being singletons. This clonotype has a count of ten or more. Its target is unknown. The input for sequencing was whole blood, taken in connection with sensitization to the hapten diphenylcyclopropenone (DPC). The receptor was derived from a woman aged 45-65 years with alopecia areata. Some clones in this sample may be carry-over from other donors' samples.

CDR3 sequence: CASSFSGSSYNEQFF. In nucleotides, the CDR3 is TGTGCCAGCAGCTTTAGCGGGAGCTCCTACAATGAGCAGTTCTTC. The chain combines TRBV7-9 with TRBJ2-1; TRBD2 aligns across 9 bases. The J segment lost 0 bases and the V segment lost 3 bases, leaving 0 bases of the junction unmatched. Germline V lookup: CDR1 SEHNR, CDR2 FQNEAQ (reference sequence). CDR3 length equals 15 residues.